Shown below are 11 T cell receptor beta chains from a single sample sequenced in a study of Graves' ophthalmopathy and Graves' hyperthyroidism. Scientists amplified the TCR beta CDR3 regions from RNA transcripts. Second-round multiplex PCR came after first-round RT-PCR with HTBI primers. TCRdb fed the multiplex PCR reads into MiXCR, producing one record per CDR3 protein. The sample consists of hundreds of thousands of distinct CDR3 sequences, about 24% of them appearing once. The sequencing sample was made of peripheral blood. The receptors stem from a woman aged 18-29 years with stable Graves' hyperthyroidism. Some clones in this sample may be carry-over from other donors' samples.

The chain joins TRBV6-1 to TRBJ1-2; D call uncertain. This CDR3 comprises 14 residues. V lost 5 bases and J lost 2, with 12 bases in between. Germline V gives CDR1 MNHNS, CDR2 SASEGT. This CDR3 reads CASSTPPENYGYTF. The CDR3 nucleotides are TGTGCCAGCAGTACGCCCCCAGAGAACTATGGCTACACCTTC.

Many counts were recorded for this clonotype. CDR3 amino acids: CASRGRESQPQHF. The CDR3 region has the DNA TGTGCCAGCAGGGGGCGGGAAAGTCAGCCCCAGCATTTT. The rearrangement uses TRBV28 and TRBJ1-5; D perhaps matches TRBD1 (5 bases). Trimming stripped 6 bases from V and 6 bases from J, with 12 bases between. Looked up from germline, CDR1 is MDHEN and CDR2 is SYDVKM. This CDR3 is built from 13 residues.

This clonotype was picked up many times. CDR3 bases: TGTGCCATCACCCAAGGGACAAATAATTCACCCCTCCACTTT. It specifies CAITQGTNNSPLHF. The V and J genes are TRBV10-3 and TRBJ1-6, with a weak D call TRBD1 (6 bases). Trimming shortened V by 7 bases and J by 5 bases, and 12 bases separated the two germline ends. The CDR3 sequence is 14 residues long. Germline CDR1 ENHRY, CDR2 SYGVKD.

This clonotype was counted many times. V gene TRBV6-1 combines with J gene TRBJ2-2, with D perhaps matching TRBD1 or TRBD2 (5 bases each). Trimming stripped 6 bases from V and 4 bases from J, with 18 bases between. CDR1 and CDR2 (germline): MNHNS, SASEGT. The CDR3 is 16 amino acids. This CDR3 reads CASRPGPTFLTGELFF. The CDR3 DNA reads as TGTGCCAGCAGACCGGGACCAACCTTCCTCACCGGGGAGCTGTTTTTT.

This clonotype was recorded at least ten times. V gene TRBV6-1 combines with J gene TRBJ1-5; TRBD1 agrees at 11 bases. Trimming took 6 bases from V and 6 from J; bases not matched to a gene: 7. The CDR3 runs 15 residues. CDR1 and CDR2 (germline): MNHNS, SASEGT. The CDR3 sequence is CASRRGQGAGQPQHF. In DNA form, the CDR3 reads TGTGCCAGCAGGCGCGGACAGGGGGCAGGTCAGCCCCAGCATTTT.

This clonotype was counted at least ten times. V is TRBV6-1 and J is TRBJ1-6; D might be TRBD1 (5 bases). Trimming left V 6 bases short and J 8 bases short, with 17 bases between. Germline V gene sequence: CDR1 MNHNS, CDR2 SASEGT. This CDR3 has 15 amino acids. CDR3 sequence reads: CASRTGEAIDSPLHF. The CDR3 DNA sequence: TGTGCCAGCAGGACGGGGGAGGCTATTGATTCACCCCTCCACTTT.

This clonotype has ten or more counts. V and J are TRBV20-1 and TRBJ2-7; TRBD2 agrees at 14 bases. CDR1 is DFQATT and CDR2 is SNEGSKA in the germline V gene (reference sequence). The CDR3 runs 15 residues. V lost 5 bases and J lost 4; bases outside the gene matches: 7. CDR3 coding DNA: TGCAGTGCTCCCGGACTAGCGGGGGGAAAATACGAGCAGTACTTC. Its translation: CSAPGLAGGKYEQYF.

The chain couples TRBV27 to TRBJ1-5, with 10 bases fitting TRBD1. From germline, CDR1 is MNHEY and CDR2 SMNVEV (reference sequence). The CDR3 runs 14 residues. The V and J ends lost 5 bases and 13 bases, in that order; junction bases with no gene match: 11. CDR3 sequence: CASSPRGQGRGQHF. As DNA, the CDR3 is TGTGCCAGCAGTCCCCGGGGACAGGGGAGAGGACAGCATTTT.

The rearrangement links TRBV27 to TRBJ2-5, with D possibly TRBD1 on 6 matching bases. Germline CDR1 and CDR2: MNHEY and SMNVEV (reference sequence). V was pared by 2 bases and J by 5 bases, with 15 bases between. The CDR3 runs 15 residues. CDR3 nucleotide sequence: TGTGCCAGCAGTTTACAGGGGACGGCTTTCGAGACCCAGTACTTC. Translation gives CASSLQGTAFETQYF.

This clonotype came up many times. The chain employs TRBV5-1 and TRBJ2-2, with 7 bases that match TRBD2. The junction had 5 bases not matched to a gene; V was cut back by 0 bases and J by 6 bases. This CDR3 comprises 15 residues. Germline loops: CDR1 SGHRS, CDR2 YFSETQ. The CDR3 DNA reads as TGCGCCAGCAGCTTGGCGGGAGGCCGACCCGGGGAGCTGTTTTTT. The encoded protein is CASSLAGGRPGELFF.

About this clonotype itself: The junction departs from germline at one end; a sequencing error may be responsible. The chain employs TRBV6-1 and TRBJ1-2, with 7 bases fitting TRBD1. Germline lookup yields CDR1 MNHNS and CDR2 SASEGT. CDR3 length equals 11 residues. The CDR3 bases are TGTGCCTGCAGTCAGGGGGGAGGCTACACCTTC. This gives the protein CACSQGGGYTF.